Sequencing of this T cell receptor beta chain was carried out in a study of technical replicates of blood from a few donors. The CDR3 sequence is 11 residues long. From germline, CDR1 is MDHEN and CDR2 SYDVKM. The V end was cut by 5 bases, the J end by 5 bases, with 7 bases between. Method: immunoSEQ multiplex PCR; TCRdb's copy keeps in-frame clones and lacks some. The table lists around 56,000 clones, about 95% of them singletons, with 2.5% to 3.5% in the top ten. The origin of this receptor is a human donor in good health. Some clones in this sample may be carry-over from other donors' samples. The chain has TRBV28 and TRBJ2-7; D remains ambiguous. The sample comprised PBMCs. As DNA, the CDR3 is TGTGCCAGCAGTGGCGCGGACGAGCAGTACTTC. It translates to CASSGADEQYF.